The clone carrying this T cell receptor beta chain occurred many times. Its specificity is unknown. Germline CDR1 reads LNHDA; CDR2 reads SQIVND (reference sequence). V dropped 10 bases and J dropped 2; count of bases not matched to a gene: 10. The length of the CDR3 is 14 residues. These data come from a study of T cells after yellow fever vaccination. Overall study: Preparation of the low-cell-number fractions used SMART-Seq v4 Ultra Low Input.

TCR cDNA, made by 5'RACE template switching, carried an added universal primer site and UMIs. Via MiXCR, TCRdb re-called the 5' RACE reads, giving one row per CDR3 protein. The sample lists approximately 600,000 distinct CDR3 sequences, roughly an eighth seen once, with 15% in the top ten. Study-wide results and limits: Once the booster was given, most primary-vaccination clones reappeared, at just over 95% for CD4 and roughly 86% for CD8. Although most clonotypes did not, a small share appeared in both CD4 and CD8 compartments.

The starting material was PBMCs, obtained on the day of the yellow fever booster vaccination. This chain links TRBV19 with TRBJ2-7, with 8 bases matching TRBD1. The source is a man aged 25 to 45 who received the YFV17D yellow fever vaccine. The CDR3 loop is CATRETGDTYEQYF. CDR3 nucleotides: TGTGCCACTCGAGAGACAGGGGATACCTACGAGCAGTACTTC.